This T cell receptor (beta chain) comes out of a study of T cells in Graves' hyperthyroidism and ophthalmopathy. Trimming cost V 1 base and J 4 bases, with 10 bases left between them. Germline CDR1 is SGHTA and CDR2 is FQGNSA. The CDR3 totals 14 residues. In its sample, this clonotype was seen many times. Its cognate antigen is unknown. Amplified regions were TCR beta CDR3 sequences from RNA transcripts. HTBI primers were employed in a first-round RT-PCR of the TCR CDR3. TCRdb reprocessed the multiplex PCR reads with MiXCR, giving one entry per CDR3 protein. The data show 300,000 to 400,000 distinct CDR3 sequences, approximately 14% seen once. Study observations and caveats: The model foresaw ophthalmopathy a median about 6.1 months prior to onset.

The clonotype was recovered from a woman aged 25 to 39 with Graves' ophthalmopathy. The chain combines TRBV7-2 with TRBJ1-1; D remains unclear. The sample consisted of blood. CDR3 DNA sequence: TGTGCCAGCAGCTTAGAGTTTATGGCCACTGAAGCTTTCTTT. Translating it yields CASSLEFMATEAFF.